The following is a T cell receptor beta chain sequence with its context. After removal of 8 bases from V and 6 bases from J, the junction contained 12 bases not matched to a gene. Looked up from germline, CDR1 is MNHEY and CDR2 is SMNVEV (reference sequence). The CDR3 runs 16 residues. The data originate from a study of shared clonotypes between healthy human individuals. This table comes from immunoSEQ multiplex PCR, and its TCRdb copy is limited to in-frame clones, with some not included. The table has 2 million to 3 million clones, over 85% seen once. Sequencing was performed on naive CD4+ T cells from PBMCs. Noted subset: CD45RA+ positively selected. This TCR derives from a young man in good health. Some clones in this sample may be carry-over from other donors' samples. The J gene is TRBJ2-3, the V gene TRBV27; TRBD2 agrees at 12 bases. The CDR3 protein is CASRPGPSGRGDTQYF. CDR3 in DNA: TGTGCCAGCCGACCGGGCCCTAGCGGGAGGGGGGATACGCAGTATTTT.